The entry below gives a single TCR beta chain sequence along with its context. Its antigen is still unknown. Repertoires were generated with immunoSEQ multiplex PCR, while TCRdb's copy carries only in-frame clones and drops some. The table shows under 650,000 clones, with almost 97% occurring only once. In germline, CDR1 is MDHEN, CDR2 SYDVKM. This CDR3 spans 16 amino acids. The germline V and J ends were trimmed by 6 bases and 2 bases, with 17 bases remaining between them. The data stem from a study of shared clonotypes between healthy human individuals. Study-wide results and limits: Clonotypes shared by all four donors outscored non-shared clonotypes in generation probability.

The chain carries TRBV28 and TRBJ1-3; D is possibly TRBD1 (5 bases). The sample consisted of naive CD4+ T cells sorted from blood. Sample subset: CD45RA+ positively selected. The receptor's source is a woman aged 25-40 years in good health. CDR3 in amino acids: CASRLSTGTPGNTIYF. CDR3 nucleotides: TGTGCCAGCAGGCTCTCCACAGGCACTCCTGGAAACACCATATATTTT.